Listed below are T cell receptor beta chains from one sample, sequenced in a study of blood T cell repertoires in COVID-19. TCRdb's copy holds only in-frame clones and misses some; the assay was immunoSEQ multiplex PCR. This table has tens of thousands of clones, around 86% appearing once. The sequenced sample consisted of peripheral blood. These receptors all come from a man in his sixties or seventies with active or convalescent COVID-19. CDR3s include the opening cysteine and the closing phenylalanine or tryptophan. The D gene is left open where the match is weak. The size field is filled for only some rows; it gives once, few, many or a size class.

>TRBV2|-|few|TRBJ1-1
CASSEGLNTEAFF
TGTGCCAGCAGTGAGGGCCTGAACACTGAAGCTTTCTTT
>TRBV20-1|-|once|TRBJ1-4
CSVKRGEKLFF
TGCAGTGTCAAAAGGGGTGAAAAACTGTTTTTT
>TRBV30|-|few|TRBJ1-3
CAWSGPGGSGNTIYF
TGTGCCTGGAGTGGACCGGGCGGGTCCGGAAACACCATATATTTT
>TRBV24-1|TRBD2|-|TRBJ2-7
CATSDPREVPYEQYF
TGTGCCACCAGTGATCCGCGGGAGGTACCCTACGAGCAGTACTTC
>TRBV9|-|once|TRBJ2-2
CASSPTGNTGELFF
TGTGCCAGCAGCCCTACAGGGAACACCGGGGAGCTGTTTTTT
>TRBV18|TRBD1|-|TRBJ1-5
CATGQGANQPQHF
TGTGCCACTGGCCAGGGGGCGAATCAGCCCCAGCATTTT
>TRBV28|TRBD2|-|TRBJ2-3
CASSPTQVAGVADTQYF
TGTGCCAGCAGCCCTACCCAGGTAGCGGGAGTTGCAGATACGCAGTATTTT
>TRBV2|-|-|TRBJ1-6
CASTEGRDSPLHF
TGTGCCAGCACCGAGGGCCGGGATTCACCCCTCCACTTT
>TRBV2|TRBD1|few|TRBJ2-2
CASSDQVTGPNTGELFF
TGTGCCAGCAGTGATCAGGTGACAGGGCCGAACACCGGGGAGCTGTTTTTT
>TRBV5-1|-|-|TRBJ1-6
CASGLADINNSPLHF
TGCGCCAGCGGCCTCGCCGACATTAATAATTCACCCCTCCACTTT
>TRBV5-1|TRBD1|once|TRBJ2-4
CASSLVGTEKNIQYF
TGCGCCAGCAGCTTGGTCGGGACAGAGAAAAACATTCAGTACTTC
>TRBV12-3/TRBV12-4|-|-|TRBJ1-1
CASKKQMNTEAFF
TGTGCCAGCAAAAAACAAATGAACACTGAAGCTTTCTTT
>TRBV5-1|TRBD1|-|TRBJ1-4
CASSLDPGQEYEKLFF
TGCGCCAGCAGCTTGGATCCGGGACAGGAATATGAAAAACTGTTTTTT
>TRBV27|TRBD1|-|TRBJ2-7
CASRPGQLLVGEQYF
TGTGCCAGCAGACCGGGACAGCTCTTAGTTGGGGAGCAGTACTTC
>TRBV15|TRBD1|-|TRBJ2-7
CATSLDRVNEQYF
TGTGCCACCAGCCTAGACAGGGTCAACGAGCAGTACTTC
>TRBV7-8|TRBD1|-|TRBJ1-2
CASSTSGGYYGYTF
TGTGCCAGCAGCACTTCAGGGGGTTACTATGGCTACACCTTC
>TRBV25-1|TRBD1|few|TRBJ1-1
CASRDRGLGEAFF
TGTGCCAGCAGGGACAGGGGGCTTGGTGAAGCTTTCTTT
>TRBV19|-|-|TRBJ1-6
CASRSANSPLHF
TGTGCCAGTAGGTCAGCGAATTCACCCCTCCACTTT
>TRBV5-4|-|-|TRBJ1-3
CASSLDYVGNTIYF
TGTGCCAGCAGCTTGGACTATGTTGGAAACACCATATATTTT
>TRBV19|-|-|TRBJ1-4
CATRGGWNEKLFF
TGTGCCACCCGGGGAGGGTGGAATGAAAAACTGTTTTTT
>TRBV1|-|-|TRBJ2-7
CTSSQDQGDGSYEQYF
TGCACCAGCAGCCAAGATCAAGGGGATGGGTCCTACGAGCAGTACTTC
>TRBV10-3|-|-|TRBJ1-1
CAISTVNTEAFF
TGTGCCATCAGCACAGTGAACACTGAAGCTTTCTTT
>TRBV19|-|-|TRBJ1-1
CATGLMNTEAFF
TGTGCCACGGGACTGATGAACACTGAAGCTTTCTTT
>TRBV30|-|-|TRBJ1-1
CAWSVPGPAGYTEAFF
TGTGCCTGGAGTGTACCAGGGCCGGCAGGGTACACTGAAGCTTTCTTT
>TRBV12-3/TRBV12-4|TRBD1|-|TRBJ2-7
CASSSGQGYEQYF
TGTGCCAGCAGTTCTGGACAGGGTTACGAGCAGTACTTC
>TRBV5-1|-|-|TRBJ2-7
CASAVGTYEQYF
TGCGCCAGCGCGGTCGGTACCTACGAGCAGTACTTC
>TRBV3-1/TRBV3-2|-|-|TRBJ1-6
CATRESSYNSPLHF
TGTGCCACCCGTGAGAGCTCCTATAATTCACCCCTCCACTTT
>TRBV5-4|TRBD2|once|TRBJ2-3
CASSLPGLGTDTQYF
TGTGCCAGCAGCTTACCGGGACTAGGAACAGATACGCAGTATTTT